Shown below are 29 T cell receptor beta chains from a single sample sequenced in a study of blood T cell repertoires in COVID-19. TCRdb's copy holds only in-frame clones and misses some; the assay was immunoSEQ multiplex PCR. The data hold some 290,000 clones, with about 88% observed a single time. Sequencing was carried out using peripheral blood. Every receptor here comes from a young man with active or convalescent COVID-19.

V is TRBV6-1 and J is TRBJ2-7, with 7 bases aligning to TRBD2. This CDR3 contains 15 residues. In germline, CDR1 is MNHNS, CDR2 SASEGT. Losses at the gene ends were 1 base for V and 7 bases for J; bases not matched to a gene: 10. The CDR3 region has the DNA TGTGCCAGCAGTGAAGTTCTAGCGGATTTCGGGGAGCAGTACTTC. Protein product: CASSEVLADFGEQYF.

The J gene is TRBJ2-7, the V gene TRBV28; D uncertain. The germline V and J ends were trimmed by 9 bases and 0 bases, with 6 bases remaining between them. The CDR3 covers 11 residues. CDR1 is MDHEN and CDR2 is SYDVKM in the germline V gene. The CDR3 coding sequence is TGTGCCAGTACAAGCTCCTACGAGCAGTACTTC. It codes for CASTSSYEQYF.

V is TRBV30 and J is TRBJ2-5; 7 nucleotides line up with TRBD1. The germline gives CDR1 GTSNPN, CDR2 SVGIG (reference sequence). The CDR3 consists of 12 residues. Unmatched junction bases numbered 6, after V lost 4 bases and J lost 7 bases. The CDR3 is CAWNTGVGTQYF. CDR3 nucleotide sequence: TGTGCCTGGAACACAGGGGTAGGGACCCAGTACTTC. Full variable domain (rest looked up from reference TRBV30 and TRBJ2-5): SQTIHQWPATLVQPVGSPLSLECTVEGTSNPNLYWYRQAAGRGLQLLFYSVGIGQISSEVPQNLSASRPQDRQFILSSKKLLLSDSGFYLCAWNTGVGTQYFGPGTRLLVL.

The chain joins TRBV19 to TRBJ2-2; maybe TRBD1 (6 bases). V lost 1 base, J lost 3 bases, and 15 bases lay in between. Germline V gene data show CDR1 as LNHDA and CDR2 as SQIVND (reference sequence). The CDR3 runs 17 residues. In DNA form, the CDR3 reads TGTGCCAGTAGTATAGCCAGGGGTTATGGGGACACCGGGGAGCTGTTTTTT. Amino acids: CASSIARGYGDTGELFF.

The V and J genes are TRBV11-2 and TRBJ2-1; weak D call: TRBD2 (5 bases). This CDR3 spans 13 amino acids. Germline lookup yields CDR1 SGHAT and CDR2 FQNNGV. Trimming removed 5 bases from V and 7 bases from J, with 12 bases in between. CDR3 sequence (DNA): TGTGCCAGCAGCGGGGAGATTTGGAATGAGCAGTTCTTC. This sequence encodes CASSGEIWNEQFF.

J is TRBJ1-4 and V is TRBV29-1, with D unclear. The CDR3 runs to 12 residues. CDR1 is SQVTM, CDR2 ANQGSEA, per germline. Trimming cost V 5 bases and J 4 bases, with 8 bases left between them. The CDR3 DNA is TGCAGCGTTAGACACCTTAATGAAAAACTGTTTTTT. Its translation is CSVRHLNEKLFF.

The CDR3 region is CASLINTGGQETQYF. The DNA of the CDR3 is TGTGCCAGCCTGATCAATACGGGAGGGCAGGAGACCCAGTACTTC. The chain recombines TRBV7-2 with TRBJ2-5, with 8 bases lining up with TRBD2. The V and J ends lost 8 bases and 5 bases, in that order; junction bases with no gene match: 13. Germline V gene lookup returns CDR1 SGHTA and CDR2 FQGNSA. The CDR3 totals 15 residues.

This clone was detected only once. The CDR3 is CASSLRGQTNYEQYF. CDR3 DNA sequence: TGTGCCAGCAGTTTAAGGGGACAGACGAACTACGAGCAGTACTTC. V usage is TRBV28 and J usage is TRBJ2-7; TRBD1 aligns across 7 bases. Looked up from germline, CDR1 is MDHEN and CDR2 is SYDVKM. Trimming cost V 2 bases and J 3 bases; bases outside gene matches: 7. This CDR3 has 15 residues.

Only one count was recorded for this clone. Other DNA sequences in the sample encode the same CDR3. The V gene is TRBV29-1, the J gene TRBJ2-1, with TRBD2 as a possible D gene (5 bases). Germline V gives CDR1 SQVTM, CDR2 ANQGSEA. This CDR3 spans 13 amino acids. With 3 bases removed from V and 7 bases from J, the gap between germline ends came to 13 bases. As DNA, the CDR3 is TGCAGCGTTGATGGGCCCTCGGGAAATGAGCAGTTCTTC. As protein: CSVDGPSGNEQFF.

The genes are TRBV27 and TRBJ2-5; 7 bases agree with TRBD1. J gave up 0 bases and V 4 bases, and 2 bases lay outside the gene matches. This CDR3 is built from 14 residues. Germline V gene data show CDR1 as MNHEY and CDR2 as SMNVEV (reference sequence). CDR3 sequence (DNA): TGTGCCAGCAGTTCCAGGGGGTACCAAGAGACCCAGTACTTC. Protein: CASSSRGYQETQYF.

CDR3 DNA: TGTGCCAGCAGACAGGGTACTTCCGAGCAGTACTTC. Translating gives CASRQGTSEQYF. The genes are TRBV2 and TRBJ2-7; D may be TRBD1 (6 bases). The CDR3 is 12 amino acids. Germline-derived CDR1 and CDR2 are SNHLY and FYNNEI. The V gene lost 6 bases and the J gene lost 6 bases, with 12 bases spanning the gap. Looking up the rest from reference TRBV2 and TRBJ2-7 gives the full variable domain: EPEVTQTPSHQVTQMGQEVILRCVPISNHLYFYWYRQILGQKVEFLVSFYNNEISEKSEIFDDQFSVERPDGSNFTLKIRSTKLEDSAMYFCASRQGTSEQYFGPGTRLTVT.

The chain has TRBV7-9 and TRBJ1-6; D not resolved. CDR3 length: 12 amino acids. The germline V and J ends were trimmed by 1 base and 9 bases, with 4 bases remaining between them. Germline V gene data show CDR1 as SEHNR and CDR2 as FQNEAQ (reference sequence). CDR3 sequence (DNA): TGTGCCAGCAGCTTAGGAGCTTCACCCCTCCACTTT. Translation: CASSLGASPLHF.

V gene TRBV7-6 combines with J gene TRBJ1-5; D might be TRBD1 (5 bases). Germline-derived CDR1 and CDR2 are SGHVS and FNYEAQ. The CDR3 loop spans 15 amino acids. Deletions cut 1 base from V and 0 bases from J, with 7 bases between. The DNA for the CDR3 is TGTGCCAGCAGCTTAGACGACAGTAGCAATCAGCCCCAGCATTTT. Translated: CASSLDDSSNQPQHF.

The chain uses TRBV28 and TRBJ2-7, with TRBD1 matching over 7 bases. Per the germline V gene, CDR1 is MDHEN and CDR2 is SYDVKM. With 5 bases clipped from V and 7 bases from J, the junction kept 14 bases outside the gene matches. This CDR3 comprises 15 residues. The CDR3 nucleotides read TGTGCCAGCAGTATCCTCACAGGGGATCAGGAAGAGCAGTACTTC. Protein: CASSILTGDQEEQYF.

The chain carries TRBV21-1 and TRBJ2-3; the table calls TRBD2, which could not be checked here. TRBV21-1 is a recognized pseudogene. This CDR3 is 17 amino acids long. The CDR3 reads CASSKRRSSGSSGAQYF. The CDR3 bases are TGTGCCAGCAGCAAAAGGAGGTCTAGCGGGAGCTCTGGGGCGCAGTATTTT.

The rearrangement uses TRBV6-5 and TRBJ1-2; D is uncertain. Per germline, CDR1 MNHEY and CDR2 SVGAGI. The V end was cut by 0 bases, the J end by 7 bases, with 15 bases between. This CDR3 contains 15 residues. DNA of the CDR3: TGTGCCAGCAGTTACTCAACCGGGAATTGGGGTGGCTACACCTTC. Its protein is CASSYSTGNWGGYTF.

The chain couples TRBV5-1 to TRBJ1-1, with D unresolved. This CDR3 contains 13 residues. The ends were cut back, 0 bases at V and 3 bases at J, with 6 bases in the middle. The V gene's germline CDR1 is SGHRS and CDR2 YFSETQ. For the CDR3, the DNA is TGCGCCAGCAGCTTGGTTGAGTACACTGAAGCTTTCTTT. Translating gives CASSLVEYTEAFF.

The chain joins TRBV7-2 to TRBJ1-3, with D possibly matching TRBD1 (5 bases). Germline V gene sequence: CDR1 SGHTA, CDR2 FQGNSA. This CDR3 comprises 16 residues. Trimming cost V 1 base and J 0 bases, with 10 bases left between them. CDR3 DNA sequence: TGTGCCAGCAGCTTAGTCGGGGGGAACTCTGGAAACACCATATATTTT. The encoded protein is CASSLVGGNSGNTIYF.

This clone occurred a few times. The chain combines TRBV7-9 with TRBJ1-4; no firm D call. Trimming took 5 bases from V and 8 from J, leaving 12 bases between them. The CDR3 runs 13 residues. Germline V gene sequence: CDR1 SEHNR, CDR2 FQNEAQ (reference sequence). The CDR3 spells CASSRNRREKLFF. CDR3 coding DNA: TGTGCCAGCAGCCGAAATAGGCGGGAAAAACTGTTTTTT.

The V and J genes are TRBV29-1 and TRBJ2-3, with TRBD1 matching 7 bases. Trimming at V came to 3 bases and at J to 2 bases, leaving 5 bases not matched to a gene. Germline values: CDR1 SQVTM, CDR2 ANQGSEA. CDR3 length equals 14 residues. CDR3 DNA sequence: TGCAGCGTTGACCCGGGACAGAACACAGATACGCAGTATTTT. Encoded protein: CSVDPGQNTDTQYF.

This chain connects TRBV3-1 (or the pseudogene TRBV3-2) to TRBJ1-3; D is perhaps TRBD1 (5 bases). V lost 1 base to trimming and J lost 0 bases, with 10 bases between them. Germline V gives CDR1 LGHDT, CDR2 YNNKEL (reference sequence). The CDR3 length is 16 residues. The CDR3 bases are TGTGCCAGCAGCCAAGGACAGTTCCGCTCTGGAAACACCATATATTTT. It specifies CASSQGQFRSGNTIYF.

As to this clone: This specimen includes other DNA sequences encoding the same CDR3. The chain employs TRBV12-5 and TRBJ1-1, with 7 nucleotides matching TRBD1. This CDR3 is built from 15 residues. The J segment lost 1 base and the V segment lost 0 bases, leaving 2 bases of the junction unmatched. Germline CDR1 is LGHNT and CDR2 is FRNRAP. CDR3 residues: CASGLVGQPNTEAFF. For the CDR3, the DNA is TGTGCTAGTGGTTTGGTGGGACAGCCGAACACTGAAGCTTTCTTT.

V usage is TRBV5-5 and J usage is TRBJ1-2; 7 bases align to TRBD1. This CDR3 spans 13 amino acids. CDR1 and CDR2 (germline): SGHKS, YYEKEE (reference sequence). Germline trimming cut 3 bases from V and 8 bases from J; bases unmatched to any gene: 7. The CDR3 spells CASSSGTARGYTF. The CDR3 DNA reads as TGTGCCAGCAGCTCCGGGACAGCGCGGGGCTACACCTTC.

The chain joins TRBV7-2 to TRBJ1-6; no clear D. This CDR3 contains 16 residues. Germline V gene sequence: CDR1 SGHTA, CDR2 FQGNSA. Trimming removed 1 base from V and 8 bases from J, with 15 bases in between. This CDR3 is CASSLVWQEEDSPLHF. The CDR3 DNA reads TGTGCCAGCAGCTTAGTCTGGCAGGAAGAAGATTCACCCCTCCACTTT.

The DNA of the CDR3 is TGTGCCAGCAGCCACGAGACACCACCTTACGAGCAGTACTTC. This encodes CASSHETPPYEQYF. V gene TRBV7-9 combines with J gene TRBJ2-7, with D unclear. This CDR3 has 14 residues. The V end was cut by 5 bases, the J end by 4 bases, with 15 bases between. Germline-derived CDR1 and CDR2 are SEHNR and FQNEAQ (reference sequence).

This chain joins TRBV7-3 and TRBJ1-5; 8 nucleotides match TRBD1. This CDR3 contains 19 residues. V was clipped by 4 bases and J by 0 bases; unmatched bases: 14. CDR1 SGHTA and CDR2 FQGTGA come from the germline V gene. CDR3 residues: CASSSNPGQVNNSNQPQHF. The CDR3 DNA reads as TGTGCCAGCAGCTCTAATCCGGGACAGGTGAATAATAGCAATCAGCCCCAGCATTTT.

The V gene is TRBV11-3, the J gene TRBJ2-1; perhaps TRBD2 as D (5 bases). The CDR3 sequence is 15 residues long. The germline V and J ends were trimmed by 1 base and 1 base, with 8 bases remaining between them. Germline CDR1 is SGHNT and CDR2 is YENEEA. The CDR3 region is CASSLVRTSYNEQFF. The CDR3 DNA reads as TGTGCCAGCAGCTTAGTAAGGACTTCCTACAATGAGCAGTTCTTC.

The chain employs TRBV28 and TRBJ1-6; TRBD1 might be the D (5 bases). V was shortened by 5 bases and J by 9 bases, with 17 bases between the two germline ends. Germline CDR1 and CDR2: MDHEN and SYDVKM. This CDR3 has 15 residues. This CDR3 is CASSTPDRLPSPLHF. The CDR3 DNA follows: TGTGCCAGCAGTACGCCCGACAGACTGCCTTCACCCCTCCACTTT.

This clone was detected only a few times. The chain links TRBV30 to TRBJ2-1; tentatively, D is TRBD1 (6 bases). Germline CDR1 GTSNPN, CDR2 SVGIG (reference sequence). Trimming pared 0 bases from V and 7 bases from J, leaving 16 bases between. CDR3 length: 15 amino acids. The CDR3 loop reads CAWSVGSGELNEQFF. The CDR3 region has the DNA TGTGCCTGGAGTGTAGGCTCAGGGGAATTAAATGAGCAGTTCTTC.